Listed below are T cell receptor beta chains from one sample, sequenced in a study of blood T cell repertoires in COVID-19. Sequenced by immunoSEQ multiplex PCR; TCRdb stores in-frame clones only, minus some. The sample contains about 270,000 clones, 75% to 90% of which appear only once. Sequenced: PBMCs or T cells enriched from blood (not recorded which). These receptors were obtained from a woman in her 30s with acute COVID-19. CDR3s include the opening cysteine and the closing phenylalanine or tryptophan. Fields, in order: V gene, clone size, J gene, D gene, CDR3 protein, CDR3 DNA. The D gene is left open where the match is weak. Clone size is shown for a subset of rows, as once, few, many or a class of expanded clone.

v_gene: TRBV10-3; abundance: .; j_gene: TRBJ1-3; d_gene: .; CDR3aa: CAISGIEGPDSGNTIYF; CDR3nt: TGTGCCATCAGTGGGATTGAGGGCCCCGACTCTGGAAACACCATATATTTT
v_gene: TRBV29-1; abundance: .; j_gene: TRBJ2-3; d_gene: TRBD1; CDR3aa: CSGKGQVSTDTQYF; CDR3nt: TGCAGCGGAAAAGGACAGGTTAGCACAGATACGCAGTATTTT
v_gene: TRBV7-9; abundance: .; j_gene: TRBJ1-5; d_gene: TRBD1; CDR3aa: CASSPNYGTGYDQPQHF; CDR3nt: TGTGCCAGCAGTCCTAATTACGGGACAGGGTACGATCAGCCCCAGCATTTT
v_gene: TRBV9; abundance: .; j_gene: TRBJ1-2; d_gene: TRBD1; CDR3aa: CASSVGQGQGVEYGYTF; CDR3nt: TGTGCCAGCAGCGTTGGGCAGGGCCAGGGGGTCGAATATGGCTACACCTTC
v_gene: TRBV11-2; abundance: .; j_gene: TRBJ2-1; d_gene: TRBD2; CDR3aa: CASSLAGGYNEQFF; CDR3nt: TGTGCCAGCAGTTTAGCGGGAGGCTACAATGAGCAGTTCTTC
v_gene: TRBV4-2; abundance: .; j_gene: TRBJ2-3; d_gene: .; CDR3aa: CASSQESELRGQYF; CDR3nt: TGTGCCAGCAGCCAAGAATCAGAGTTGCGGGGGCAGTATTTT
v_gene: TRBV28; abundance: .; j_gene: TRBJ2-1; d_gene: .; CDR3aa: CASSLSGDNEQFF; CDR3nt: TGTGCCAGCAGTTTATCAGGGGACAATGAGCAGTTCTTC
v_gene: TRBV5-8; abundance: .; j_gene: TRBJ1-6; d_gene: TRBD1; CDR3aa: CASSLELDRGLNSPLHF; CDR3nt: TGTGCCAGCAGCTTGGAGCTCGACAGGGGGCTTAATTCACCCCTCCACTTT
v_gene: TRBV7-9; abundance: .; j_gene: TRBJ2-1; d_gene: .; CDR3aa: CASSQPDSIYNEQFF; CDR3nt: TGTGCCAGCAGCCAACCGGACAGCATTTACAATGAGCAGTTCTTC
v_gene: TRBV7-8; abundance: .; j_gene: TRBJ2-7; d_gene: TRBD1; CDR3aa: CASSLNHRGLAYEQYF; CDR3nt: TGTGCCAGCAGCTTAAACCACAGGGGGCTCGCTTACGAGCAGTACTTC
v_gene: TRBV5-1; abundance: .; j_gene: TRBJ2-7; d_gene: .; CDR3aa: CASSTGQHGSEQYF; CDR3nt: TGCGCCAGCAGCACGGGACAACATGGGAGCGAGCAGTACTTC
v_gene: TRBV9; abundance: .; j_gene: TRBJ1-1; d_gene: .; CDR3aa: CASSVSGDMNTEAFF; CDR3nt: TGTGCCAGCAGCGTGTCAGGGGACATGAACACTGAAGCTTTCTTT
v_gene: TRBV10-2; abundance: .; j_gene: TRBJ2-3; d_gene: .; CDR3aa: CASSESTQLAADTQYF; CDR3nt: TGCGCCAGCAGTGAGTCGACTCAGCTAGCTGCAGATACGCAGTATTTT
v_gene: TRBV24-1; abundance: .; j_gene: TRBJ2-1; d_gene: .; CDR3aa: CATSEGTTYNEQFF; CDR3nt: TGTGCCACCAGTGAAGGGACAACCTACAATGAGCAGTTCTTC
v_gene: TRBV3-1/TRBV3-2; abundance: .; j_gene: TRBJ2-6; d_gene: .; CDR3aa: CASSQGEGHSGANVLTF; CDR3nt: TGTGCCAGCAGCCAAGGGGAGGGACACTCTGGGGCCAACGTCCTGACTTTC
v_gene: TRBV2; abundance: .; j_gene: TRBJ1-5; d_gene: .; CDR3aa: CASRPTGNYQPQHF; CDR3nt: TGTGCCAGCAGGCCTACAGGGAACTATCAGCCCCAGCATTTT
v_gene: TRBV20-1; abundance: .; j_gene: TRBJ2-7; d_gene: TRBD2; CDR3aa: CSAQAGYEQYF; CDR3nt: TGCAGTGCTCAAGCGGGGTACGAGCAGTACTTC
v_gene: TRBV3-1/TRBV3-2; abundance: once; j_gene: TRBJ2-7; d_gene: TRBD1; CDR3aa: CASSLGQGGEQYF; CDR3nt: TGTGCCAGCAGCTTAGGACAGGGCGGCGAGCAGTACTTC
v_gene: TRBV7-9; abundance: .; j_gene: TRBJ1-5; d_gene: .; CDR3aa: CASSSEERNLQHF; CDR3nt: TGTGCCAGCAGCTCAGAGGAGCGCAACCTTCAGCATTTT
v_gene: TRBV27; abundance: .; j_gene: TRBJ1-5; d_gene: .; CDR3aa: CASSFSGGYSNQPQHF; CDR3nt: TGTGCCAGCAGTTTCTCGGGGGGCTATAGCAATCAGCCCCAGCATTTT
v_gene: TRBV3-1/TRBV3-2; abundance: .; j_gene: TRBJ1-5; d_gene: .; CDR3aa: CASSQLGQSNQPQHF; CDR3nt: TGTGCCAGCAGCCAGTTAGGACAGAGCAATCAGCCCCAGCATTTT
v_gene: TRBV7-2; abundance: .; j_gene: TRBJ2-1; d_gene: TRBD2; CDR3aa: CASSPMRTSGPYNEQFF; CDR3nt: TGTGCCAGCAGCCCTATGAGGACTAGCGGCCCATACAATGAGCAGTTCTTC
v_gene: TRBV29-1; abundance: .; j_gene: TRBJ2-2; d_gene: TRBD1; CDR3aa: CSVRRDRVPTGELFF; CDR3nt: TGCAGCGTGAGAAGGGACAGGGTACCAACCGGGGAGCTGTTTTTT
v_gene: TRBV6-7; abundance: .; j_gene: TRBJ1-2; d_gene: .; CDR3aa: CASSYSCREGQRWGYTF; CDR3nt: TGTGCCAGCAGTTACTCTTGTCGCGAAGGACAGCGATGGGGCTACACCTTC
v_gene: TRBV29-1; abundance: .; j_gene: TRBJ2-1; d_gene: .; CDR3aa: CSVESRANSYNEQFF; CDR3nt: TGCAGCGTTGAAAGCAGGGCAAACTCCTACAATGAGCAGTTCTTC